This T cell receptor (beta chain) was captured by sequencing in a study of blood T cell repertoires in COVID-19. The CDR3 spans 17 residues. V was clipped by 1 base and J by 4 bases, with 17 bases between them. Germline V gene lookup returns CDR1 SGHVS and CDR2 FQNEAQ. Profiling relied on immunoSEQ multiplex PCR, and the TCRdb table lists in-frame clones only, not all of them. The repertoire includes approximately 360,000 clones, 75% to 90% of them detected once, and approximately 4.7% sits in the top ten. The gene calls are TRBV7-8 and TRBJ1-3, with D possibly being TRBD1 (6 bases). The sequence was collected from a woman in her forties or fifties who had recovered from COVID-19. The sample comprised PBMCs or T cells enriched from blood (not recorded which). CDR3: CASSLVGGPGDGNTIYF. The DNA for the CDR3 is TGTGCCAGCAGCTTAGTCGGGGGGCCAGGGGACGGAAACACCATATATTTT.